The subject of this entry is one TCR beta chain. Antigen specificity is unknown. This sample was included in a study of cytomegalovirus exposure and HLA in healthy donors. General study findings and limits: An analysis that was carried out later associated about 17,000 TCR beta sequences with HLA alleles at 0.05 false discovery rate. The productive fraction for most TCR beta V segments was about 90% or about 30% in an earlier analysis. Sequencing depth across donors, presence/absence analyses assumed, was roughly uniform.

Germline assignment: CDR1 LNHDA and CDR2 SQIVND (reference sequence). The V end lost 3 bases, the J end lost 3 bases, and 15 bases lay between the germline ends. The CDR3 totals 15 residues. With 60 Vbeta and 13 Jbeta primers, the PCR was carried out. Sequencing was performed with immunoSEQ multiplex PCR; in TCRdb, only in-frame clones are kept and a portion is missing. The sample contains under 250,000 clones, 65% to 85% of which appear only once. What was sequenced was PBMCs. The rearrangement links TRBV19 to TRBJ2-7; the D gene is possibly TRBD1 (5 bases). This clonotype originated in a woman aged 25 to 39 in good health and CMV-seronegative. DNA of the CDR3: TGTGCCAGTAGTATGGGCCGACAGCTACTCTACGAGCAGTACTTC. Its protein product is CASSMGRQLLYEQYF.